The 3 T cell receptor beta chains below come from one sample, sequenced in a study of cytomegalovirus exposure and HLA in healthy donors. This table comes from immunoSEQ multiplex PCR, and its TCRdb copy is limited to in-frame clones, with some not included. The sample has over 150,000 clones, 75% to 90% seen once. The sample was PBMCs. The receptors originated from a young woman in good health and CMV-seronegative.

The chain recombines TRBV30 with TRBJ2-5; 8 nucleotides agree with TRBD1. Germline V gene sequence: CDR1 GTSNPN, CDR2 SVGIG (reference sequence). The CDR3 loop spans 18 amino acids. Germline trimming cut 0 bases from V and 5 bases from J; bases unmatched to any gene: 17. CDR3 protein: CAWSVRRSGGPRVETQYF. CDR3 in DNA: TGTGCCTGGAGTGTACGGCGGTCAGGGGGCCCGCGAGTGGAGACCCAGTACTTC. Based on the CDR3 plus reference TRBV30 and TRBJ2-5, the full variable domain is SQTIHQWPATLVQPVGSPLSLECTVEGTSNPNLYWYRQAAGRGLQLLFYSVGIGQISSEVPQNLSASRPQDRQFILSSKKLLLSDSGFYLCAWSVRRSGGPRVETQYFGPGTRLLVL.

The CDR3 sequence is CASSDSGRGEQFF. The DNA for the CDR3 is TGTGCCAGCAGTGACTCGGGGCGTGGTGAGCAGTTCTTC. The chain joins TRBV6-4 to TRBJ2-1, with D maybe TRBD1 (5 bases). Germline CDR1 reads MRHNA; CDR2 reads SNTAGT. The CDR3 loop spans 13 amino acids. Trimming removed 0 bases from V and 9 bases from J, with 9 bases in between.

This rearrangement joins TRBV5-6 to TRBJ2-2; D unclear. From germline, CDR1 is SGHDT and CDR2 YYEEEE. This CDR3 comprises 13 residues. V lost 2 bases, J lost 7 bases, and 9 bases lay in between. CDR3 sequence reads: CASSFWPYGELFF. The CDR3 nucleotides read TGTGCCAGCAGCTTTTGGCCGTACGGGGAGCTGTTTTTT.